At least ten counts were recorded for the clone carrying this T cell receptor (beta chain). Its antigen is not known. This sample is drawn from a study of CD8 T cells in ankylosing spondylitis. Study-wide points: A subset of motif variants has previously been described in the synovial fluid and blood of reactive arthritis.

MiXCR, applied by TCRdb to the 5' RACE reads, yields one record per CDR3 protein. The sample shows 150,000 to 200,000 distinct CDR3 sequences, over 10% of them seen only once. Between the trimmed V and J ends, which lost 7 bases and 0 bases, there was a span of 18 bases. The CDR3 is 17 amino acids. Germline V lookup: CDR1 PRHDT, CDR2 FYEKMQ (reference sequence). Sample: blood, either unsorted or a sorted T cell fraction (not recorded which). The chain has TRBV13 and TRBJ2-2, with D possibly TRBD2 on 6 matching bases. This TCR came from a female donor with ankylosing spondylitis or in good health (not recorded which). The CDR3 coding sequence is TGTGCCAGCACCTACCGCGCTTCGGGGGCGAACACCGGGGAGCTGTTTTTT. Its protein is CASTYRASGANTGELFF.